In its sample, the clone carrying this T cell receptor (beta chain) was seen many times. Antigen unknown. TCRdb called the 5' RACE reads again in MiXCR, with one record for every CDR3 protein. This table holds about 400,000 distinct CDR3 sequences, around 20% found once. This CDR3 comprises 15 residues. Trimming removed 1 base from V and 7 bases from J; junction bases left unmatched: 5. This specimen comes from a study of CD8 T cells in ankylosing spondylitis. The study, taken as a whole, reports: Made up of fewer than 10 highly homologous variants, a TCR beta motif appeared characteristic of ankylosing spondylitis blood.

This chain connects TRBV12-3 or TRBV12-4 to TRBJ2-2, with TRBD1 matching 8 bases. Sequenced input: blood, either unsorted or a sorted T cell fraction (not recorded which). The receptor was derived from a male donor with ankylosing spondylitis or in good health (not recorded which). The CDR3 spells CASSLGSGGFGELFF. The CDR3 bases are TGTGCCAGCAGTTTAGGGTCAGGGGGCTTCGGGGAGCTGTTTTTT.